These 25 T cell receptor beta chains share one sample of origin, sequenced in a study of cytomegalovirus exposure and HLA in healthy donors. The PCR made use of 60 Vbeta and 13 Jbeta primers. Assay: immunoSEQ multiplex PCR; the TCRdb copy retains only in-frame clones and omits some. This table holds 150,000 to 200,000 clones, roughly 80% found once. The sample was PBMCs. Receptors were obtained from a man aged 40-50 years in good health and CMV-seronegative.

This chain links TRBV6-1 with TRBJ2-7; D is unresolved. The CDR3 has 14 residues. Germline values: CDR1 MNHNS, CDR2 SASEGT. Trimming stripped 8 bases from V and 1 base from J, with 15 bases between. The CDR3 loop reads CASPGYRSSYEQYF. The CDR3 bases are TGTGCCAGCCCCGGCTACAGAAGTTCCTACGAGCAGTACTTC.

The chain links TRBV6-1 to TRBJ1-3, with no clear D. The CDR3 is 15 residues long. Trimming removed 6 bases from V and 0 bases from J, with 12 bases in between. CDR1 is MNHNS and CDR2 is SASEGT in the germline V gene. DNA for the CDR3: TGTGCCAGCAGGCCGACGAGGGTCTCTGGAAACACCATATATTTT. Protein product: CASRPTRVSGNTIYF.

Only a few counts were recorded for this clone. The chain recombines TRBV6-1 with TRBJ1-1; TRBD1 is a possible D gene (6 bases). V was pared by 6 bases and J by 3 bases, with 11 bases between. Per germline, CDR1 MNHNS and CDR2 SASEGT. The CDR3 covers 13 residues. The CDR3: CASSVDSYTEAFF. The CDR3 DNA reads TGTGCCAGCAGCGTGGACAGTTACACTGAAGCTTTCTTT.

The chain has TRBV5-1 and TRBJ2-5; 7 bases are shared with TRBD2. From germline, CDR1 is SGHRS and CDR2 YFSETQ. With V trimmed by 0 bases and J by 2 bases, 1 base remained unmatched. This CDR3 has 14 residues. The CDR3 loop reads CASSLGGGQETQYF. CDR3 nucleotides: TGCGCCAGCAGCTTGGGGGGAGGGCAAGAGACCCAGTACTTC.

The chain links TRBV6-5 to TRBJ2-2, with TRBD1 matching 9 bases. Germline V gives CDR1 MNHEY, CDR2 SVGAGI. Trimming at V came to 6 bases and at J to 5 bases, leaving 4 bases not matched to a gene. The CDR3 spans 14 residues. CDR3 amino acids: CASRDRGYTGELFF. Here the CDR3 DNA reads TGTGCCAGCAGGGACAGGGGTTATACCGGGGAGCTGTTTTTT.

The chain has TRBV5-4 and TRBJ2-1, with 7 bases aligning to TRBD1. V gave up 0 bases and J gave up 9 bases; unmatched junction bases: 6. CDR1 is SGHNT, CDR2 YYREEE, per germline (reference sequence). The CDR3 sequence is 14 residues long. This CDR3 reads CASSLETGWSEQFF. The CDR3 bases are TGTGCCAGCAGCTTGGAGACAGGGTGGAGTGAGCAGTTCTTC.

This clone came up once. The chain is built from TRBV7-8 and TRBJ2-7, with TRBD2 matching over 8 bases. The CDR3 has 16 amino acids. The germline CDR1 and CDR2 sequences are SGHVS and FQNEAQ. J lost 1 base, V lost 0 bases, and 5 bases had no gene match. CDR3 coding DNA: TGTGCCAGCAGCTTAGCGTCGGGCGGGAGGTCCTACGAGCAGTACTTC. Its translation: CASSLASGGRSYEQYF. Full variable domain (outside the CDR3, taken from reference TRBV7-8 and TRBJ2-7): GAGVSQSPRYKVAKRGQDVALRCDPISGHVSLFWYQQALGQGPEFLTYFQNEAQLDKSGLPSDRFFAERPEGSVSTLKIQRTQQEDSAVYLCASSLASGGRSYEQYFGPGTRLTVT.

As concerns this clone: One end of the junction fails to match germline, which may point to a read error. The chain is built from TRBV11-2 and TRBJ1-6; D call uncertain. CDR3 size: 13 residues. The germline V gene encodes CDR1 SGHAT and CDR2 FQNNGV. This chain's CDR3 is CASSLGANSPLHF. Written as DNA, the CDR3 is TGTGCCAGCAGTTTAGGAGCCAATTCACCCCTCCACTTT.

The rearrangement joins TRBV5-1 to TRBJ2-7, with 7 bases identical to TRBD1. The CDR3 contains 14 residues. Looked up from germline, CDR1 is SGHRS and CDR2 is YFSETQ. The junction had 6 bases not matched to a gene; V was cut back by 4 bases and J by 2 bases. CDR3 amino acids: CASSLPDRAYEQYF. As DNA, the CDR3 is TGCGCCAGCAGCCTCCCAGACAGGGCCTACGAGCAGTACTTC.

There are a few counts of this clone. Other DNA sequences in the sample encode the same CDR3. The chain uses TRBV6-4 and TRBJ1-1; unclear D gene. Germline CDR1 reads MRHNA; CDR2 reads SNTAGT. This CDR3 is built from 14 residues. The germline V and J ends were trimmed by 4 bases and 1 base, with 10 bases remaining between them. CDR3 amino acids: CASSASPGNTEAFF. The CDR3 DNA reads as TGTGCCAGCAGTGCCTCCCCGGGGAACACTGAAGCTTTCTTT.

This chain joins TRBV29-1 and TRBJ2-3; TRBD2 matches 8 bases. V shed 4 bases and J 3 bases; nucleotides not matched to a gene: 3. The CDR3 sequence is 13 residues long. Germline values: CDR1 SQVTM, CDR2 ANQGSEA. This CDR3 reads CSVVRGGTDTQYF. Here the CDR3 DNA reads TGCAGCGTTGTACGGGGGGGGACAGATACGCAGTATTTT.

This clone occurred once. The chain has TRBV6-5 and TRBJ2-2, with no clear D. The CDR3 runs to 16 residues. The V and J ends lost 2 bases and 0 bases respectively, with 10 bases between them. CDR1 MNHEY and CDR2 SVGAGI come from the germline V gene. CDR3 sequence: CASSYGQITNTGELFF. The CDR3, as DNA: TGTGCCAGCAGTTACGGCCAAATTACGAACACCGGGGAGCTGTTTTTT.

This rearrangement joins TRBV4-3 to TRBJ2-7; TRBD1 might be the D (6 bases). Trimming removed 0 bases at V and 2 bases at J, with 14 bases between. The CDR3 has 16 residues. CDR1 is LGHNA, CDR2 YSLEER, per germline. The CDR3 bases are TGCGCCAGCAGCCAAGATCGTAGGACAGTTACCTACGAGCAGTACTTC. It is translated as CASSQDRRTVTYEQYF.

The chain joins TRBV13 to TRBJ2-7; the D gene is possibly TRBD2 (5 bases). V was pared by 5 bases and J by 7 bases, with 21 bases between. The CDR3 covers 15 residues. CDR1 is PRHDT and CDR2 is FYEKMQ in the germline V gene (reference sequence). The CDR3 protein is CASSVRDYPEREQYF. The CDR3 nucleotides are TGTGCCAGCAGCGTCCGAGACTACCCTGAGCGGGAGCAGTACTTC. Combining the CDR3 with reference TRBV13 and TRBJ2-7 gives the whole variable domain AAGVIQSPRHLIKEKRETATLKCYPIPRHDTVYWYQQGPGQDPQFLISFYEKMQSDKGSIPDRFSAQQFSDYHSELNMSSLELGDSALYFCASSVRDYPEREQYFGPGTRLTVT.

The chain employs TRBV5-6 and TRBJ2-5; a weak D match, TRBD1 (6 bases). Germline lookup yields CDR1 SGHDT and CDR2 YYEEEE. The CDR3 is 15 amino acids. Trimming took off 1 base at V and 3 bases at J, with 13 bases between the two ends. The CDR3 protein is CASSLITGIEETQYF. The CDR3 DNA reads TGTGCCAGCAGCTTGATAACAGGGATAGAAGAGACCCAGTACTTC.

J is TRBJ2-6 and V is TRBV7-2, with 9 bases matching TRBD2. Looked up from germline, CDR1 is SGHTA and CDR2 is FQGNSA. This CDR3 region has 18 residues. V gave up 6 bases and J gave up 0 bases; unmatched junction bases: 9. CDR3 loop: CASSSWLAGVSGANVLTF. In DNA form, the CDR3 reads TGTGCCAGCAGTTCCTGGTTAGCGGGAGTCTCTGGGGCCAACGTCCTGACTTTC. The full variable domain, its missing parts supplied by reference TRBV7-2 and TRBJ2-6, is GAGVSQSPSNKVTEKGKDVELRCDPISGHTALYWYRQSLGQGLEFLIYFQGNSAPDKSGLPSDRFSAERTGGSVSTLTIQRTQQEDSAVYLCASSSWLAGVSGANVLTFGAGSRLTVL.

The chain combines TRBV5-8 with TRBJ1-5; 8 nucleotides line up with TRBD1. Germline V gene lookup returns CDR1 SGHTS and CDR2 YDEGEE. Germline trimming cut 2 bases from V and 6 bases from J; bases unmatched to any gene: 19. The CDR3 covers 19 residues. The CDR3 coding sequence is TGTGCCAGCAGCTTCCTGGTGGGCCTCGACAGGGGTAGGCGTCAGCCCCAGCATTTT. Its translation: CASSFLVGLDRGRRQPQHF. Variable domain in full (rest from reference TRBV5-8 and TRBJ1-5): EAGVTQSPTHLIKTRGQQATLRCSPISGHTSVYWYQQALGLGLQFLLWYDEGEERNRGNFPPRFSGRQFPNYSSELNVNALELEDSALYLCASSFLVGLDRGRRQPQHFGDGTRLSIL.

The chain joins TRBV10-2 to TRBJ1-6, with TRBD1 identical over 7 bases. Trimming removed 7 bases from V and 7 bases from J; junction bases left unmatched: 4. The CDR3 spans 13 residues. Per the germline V gene, CDR1 is WSHSY and CDR2 is SAAADI. CDR3 nucleotide sequence: TGCGCCAGCAAACGGACAGGCAATTCACCCCTCCACTTT. Translated: CASKRTGNSPLHF.

This chain connects TRBV4-1 to TRBJ2-2, with 9 bases aligning to TRBD2. The CDR3 is made up of 16 amino acids. CDR1 is MGHRA, CDR2 YSYEKL, per germline. V was clipped by 1 base and J by 8 bases; unmatched bases: 8. In nucleotides, the CDR3 is TGCGCCAGCAGCCAAGGGCTAGCGGGGCCAAAGGGGGAGCTGTTTTTT. This gives the protein CASSQGLAGPKGELFF.

V is TRBV6-6 and J is TRBJ1-4; D is unresolved. Germline V lookup: CDR1 MNHNY, CDR2 SVGAGI (reference sequence). The V end lost 2 bases, the J end lost 3 bases, and 10 bases lay between the germline ends. The CDR3 is 15 residues long. This CDR3 is CASSYEEAANEKLFF. The DNA of the CDR3 is TGTGCCAGCAGTTACGAAGAAGCGGCTAATGAAAAACTGTTTTTT.

This CDR3 is CASSSGGNNEQFF. CDR3 nucleotide sequence: TGTGCCAGCAGTTCTGGGGGGAACAATGAGCAGTTCTTC. V usage is TRBV27 and J usage is TRBJ2-1; a possible D gene is TRBD2 (6 bases). The V gene lost 4 bases and the J gene lost 5 bases, with 9 bases spanning the gap. From germline, CDR1 is MNHEY and CDR2 SMNVEV (reference sequence). This CDR3 has 13 amino acids.

This chain uses TRBV7-2 with TRBJ1-1; TRBD1 matches 7 bases. With V trimmed by 1 base and J by 3 bases, 5 bases remained unmatched. Germline V gene data show CDR1 as SGHTA and CDR2 as FQGNSA. The CDR3 sequence is 15 residues long. CDR3 in DNA: TGTGCCAGCAGCTTAGTGGAAGGGGGCTACACTGAAGCTTTCTTT. Residues: CASSLVEGGYTEAFF. The full variable domain, its missing parts supplied by reference TRBV7-2 and TRBJ1-1, is GAGVSQSPSNKVTEKGKDVELRCDPISGHTALYWYRQSLGQGLEFLIYFQGNSAPDKSGLPSDRFSAERTGGSVSTLTIQRTQQEDSAVYLCASSLVEGGYTEAFFGQGTRLTVV.

The chain is built from TRBV7-2 and TRBJ2-7; 15 nucleotides line up with TRBD2. Germline trimming cut 4 bases from V and 0 bases from J; bases unmatched to any gene: 7. Looked up from germline, CDR1 is SGHTA and CDR2 is FQGNSA. The CDR3 is 18 residues long. CDR3 in amino acids: CASSSGLAGGRSSYEQYF. The CDR3 DNA follows: TGTGCCAGCAGCTCCGGACTAGCGGGGGGGCGAAGCTCCTACGAGCAGTACTTC.

The chain carries TRBV11-2 and TRBJ2-7, with TRBD1 matching 9 bases. This CDR3 contains 13 residues. V was pared by 8 bases and J by 2 bases, with 4 bases of the junction left unmatched. Germline assignment: CDR1 SGHAT and CDR2 FQNNGV. The CDR3 DNA sequence: TGTGCCAGCCACCGGGACAGGGCCTACGAGCAGTACTTC. Protein product: CASHRDRAYEQYF. The whole variable domain, remainder taken from reference TRBV11-2 and TRBJ2-7, is EAGVAQSPRYKIIEKRQSVAFWCNPISGHATLYWYQQILGQGPKLLIQFQNNGVVDDSQLPKDRFSAERLKGVDSTLKIQPAKLEDSAVYLCASHRDRAYEQYFGPGTRLTVT.

The rearrangement links TRBV5-4 to TRBJ2-1; D remains ambiguous. V was clipped by 3 bases and J by 6 bases, with 7 bases between them. Germline CDR1 SGHNT, CDR2 YYREEE (reference sequence). The CDR3 is made up of 12 amino acids. CDR3 sequence reads: CASSSDFNEQFF. The CDR3 DNA sequence: TGTGCCAGCAGCTCTGACTTCAATGAGCAGTTCTTC.